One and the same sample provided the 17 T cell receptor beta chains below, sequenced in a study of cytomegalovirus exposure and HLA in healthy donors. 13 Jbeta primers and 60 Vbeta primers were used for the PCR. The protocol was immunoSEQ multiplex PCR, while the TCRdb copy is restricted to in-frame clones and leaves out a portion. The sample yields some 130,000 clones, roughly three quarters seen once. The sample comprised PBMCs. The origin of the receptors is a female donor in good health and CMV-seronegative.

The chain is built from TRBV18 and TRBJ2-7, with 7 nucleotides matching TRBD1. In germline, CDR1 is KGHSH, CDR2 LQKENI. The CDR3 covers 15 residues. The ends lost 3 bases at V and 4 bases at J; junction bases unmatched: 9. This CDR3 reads CASSPGQGVGYEQYF. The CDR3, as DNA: TGTGCCAGCTCACCTGGGCAGGGGGTCGGGTACGAGCAGTACTTC.

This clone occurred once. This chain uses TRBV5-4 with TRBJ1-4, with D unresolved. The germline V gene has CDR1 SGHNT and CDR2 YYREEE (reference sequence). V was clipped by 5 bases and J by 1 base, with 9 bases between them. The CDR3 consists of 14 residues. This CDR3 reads CASSTDLTNEKLFF. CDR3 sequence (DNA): TGTGCCAGCAGTACGGACTTAACTAATGAAAAACTGTTTTTT. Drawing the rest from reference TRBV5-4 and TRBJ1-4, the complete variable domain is ETGVTQSPTHLIKTRGQQVTLRCSSQSGHNTVSWYQQALGQGPQFIFQYYREEENGRGNFPPRFSGLQFPNYSSELNVNALELDDSALYLCASSTDLTNEKLFFGSGTQLSVL.

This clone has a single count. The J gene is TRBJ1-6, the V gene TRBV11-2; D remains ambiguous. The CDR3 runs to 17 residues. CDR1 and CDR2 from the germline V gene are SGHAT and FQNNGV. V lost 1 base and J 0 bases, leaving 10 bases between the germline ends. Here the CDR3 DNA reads TGTGCCAGCAGCTTAGTATGGCCTAGCTCCTATAATTCACCCCTCCACTTT. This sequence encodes CASSLVWPSSYNSPLHF.

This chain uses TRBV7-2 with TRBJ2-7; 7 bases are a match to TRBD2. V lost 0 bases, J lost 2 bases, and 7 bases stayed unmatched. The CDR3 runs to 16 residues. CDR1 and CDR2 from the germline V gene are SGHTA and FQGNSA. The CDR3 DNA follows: TGTGCCAGCAGCTTAGCTGGCGGGAGCGTCACCTACGAGCAGTACTTC. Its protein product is CASSLAGGSVTYEQYF.

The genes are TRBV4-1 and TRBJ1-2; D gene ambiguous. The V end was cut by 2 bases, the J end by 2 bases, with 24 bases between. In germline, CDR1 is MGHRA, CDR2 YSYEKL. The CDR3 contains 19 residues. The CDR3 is CASSQPIHLAQRLNYGYTF. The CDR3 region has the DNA TGCGCCAGCAGCCAACCCATACACCTCGCCCAACGCCTGAACTATGGCTACACCTTC.

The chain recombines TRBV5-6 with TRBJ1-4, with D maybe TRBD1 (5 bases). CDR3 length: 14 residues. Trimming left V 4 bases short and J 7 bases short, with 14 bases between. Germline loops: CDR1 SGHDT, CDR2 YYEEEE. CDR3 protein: CASSPGGTREKLFF. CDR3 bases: TGTGCCAGCAGCCCCGGGGGGACCCGTGAAAAACTGTTTTTT.

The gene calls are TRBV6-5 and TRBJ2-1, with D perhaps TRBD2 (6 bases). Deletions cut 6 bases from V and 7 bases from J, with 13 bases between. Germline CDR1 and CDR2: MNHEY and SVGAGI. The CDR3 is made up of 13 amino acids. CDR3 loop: CASSRRRGNEQFF. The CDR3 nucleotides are TGTGCCAGCAGCCGCAGGCGGGGTAATGAGCAGTTCTTC.

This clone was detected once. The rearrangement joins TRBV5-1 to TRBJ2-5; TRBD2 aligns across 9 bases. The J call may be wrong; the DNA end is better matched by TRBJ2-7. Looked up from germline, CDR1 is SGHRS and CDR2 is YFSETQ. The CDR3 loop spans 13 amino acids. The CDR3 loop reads CASSSSSGTEQYF. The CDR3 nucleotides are TGCGCCAGCAGCTCCTCTAGCGGGACCGAGCAGTACTTC.

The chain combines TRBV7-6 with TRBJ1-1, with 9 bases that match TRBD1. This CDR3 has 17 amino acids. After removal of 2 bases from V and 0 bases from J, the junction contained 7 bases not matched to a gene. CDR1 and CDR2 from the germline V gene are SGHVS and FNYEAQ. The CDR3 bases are TGTGCCAGCAGCTTAAACATCGGGACAGGGTTGAACACTGAAGCTTTCTTT. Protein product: CASSLNIGTGLNTEAFF.

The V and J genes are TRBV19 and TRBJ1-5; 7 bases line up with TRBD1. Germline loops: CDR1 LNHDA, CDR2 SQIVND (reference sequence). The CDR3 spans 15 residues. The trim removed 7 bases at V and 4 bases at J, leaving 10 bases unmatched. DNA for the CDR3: TGTGCCAGTAACCCGTGGACAGGCCGTAATCAGCCCCAGCATTTT. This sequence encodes CASNPWTGRNQPQHF. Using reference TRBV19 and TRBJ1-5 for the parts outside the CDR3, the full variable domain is DGGITQSPKYLFRKEGQNVTLSCEQNLNHDAMYWYRQDPGQGLRLIYYSQIVNDFQKGDIAEGYSVSREKKESFPLTVTSAQKNPTAFYLCASNPWTGRNQPQHFGDGTRLSIL.

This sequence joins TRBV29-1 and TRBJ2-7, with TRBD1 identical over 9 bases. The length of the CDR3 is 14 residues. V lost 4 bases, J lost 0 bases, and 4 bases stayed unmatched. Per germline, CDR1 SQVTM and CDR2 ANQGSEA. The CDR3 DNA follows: TGCAGCGTTGTTGGACAGGGGACCTCCTACGAGCAGTACTTC. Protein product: CSVVGQGTSYEQYF.

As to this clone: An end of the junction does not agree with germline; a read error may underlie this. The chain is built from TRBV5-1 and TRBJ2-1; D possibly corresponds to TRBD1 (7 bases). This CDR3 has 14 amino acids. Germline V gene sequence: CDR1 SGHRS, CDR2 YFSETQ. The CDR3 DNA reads TGCGCCAGCACCTTGGAGGGGGCCAGAAATGAGCAGTTCTTC. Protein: CASTLEGARNEQFF.

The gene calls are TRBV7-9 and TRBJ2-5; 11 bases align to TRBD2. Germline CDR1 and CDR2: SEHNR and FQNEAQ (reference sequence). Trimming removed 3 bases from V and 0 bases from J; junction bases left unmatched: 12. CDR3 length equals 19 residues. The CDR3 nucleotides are TGTGCCAGCAGCTTGGGACTAGCGGTAAAACTGGGGCACCAAGAGACCCAGTACTTC. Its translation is CASSLGLAVKLGHQETQYF.

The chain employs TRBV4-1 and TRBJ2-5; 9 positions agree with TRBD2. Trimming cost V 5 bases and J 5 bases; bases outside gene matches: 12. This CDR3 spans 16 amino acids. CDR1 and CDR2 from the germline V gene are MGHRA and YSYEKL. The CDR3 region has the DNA TGCGCCAGCAGCAAGGCCGTCGTTGCGGGAGGGGAGACCCAGTACTTC. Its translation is CASSKAVVAGGETQYF.

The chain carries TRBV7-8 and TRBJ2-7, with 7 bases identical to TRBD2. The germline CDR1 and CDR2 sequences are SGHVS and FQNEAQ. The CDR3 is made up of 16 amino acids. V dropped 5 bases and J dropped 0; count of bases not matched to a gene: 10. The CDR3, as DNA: TGTGCCAGCAGCCCGATCGGCGGGGGACCCTCCTACGAGCAGTACTTC. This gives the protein CASSPIGGGPSYEQYF.

The CDR3, as DNA: TGTGCCAGCAGCTTAAGGGGGAGCAATCAGCCCCAGCATTTT. Protein: CASSLRGSNQPQHF. V usage is TRBV11-2 and J usage is TRBJ1-5, with a weak D call TRBD1 (6 bases). CDR1 SGHAT and CDR2 FQNNGV come from the germline V gene. The V gene lost 2 bases and the J gene lost 1 base, with 6 bases spanning the gap. The CDR3 has 14 residues.

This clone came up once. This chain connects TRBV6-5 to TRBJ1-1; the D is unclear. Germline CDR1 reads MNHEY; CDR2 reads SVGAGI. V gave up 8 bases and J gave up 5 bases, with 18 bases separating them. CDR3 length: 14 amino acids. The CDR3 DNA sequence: TGTGCCAGCGCGGCCTGGCCTGGAGGGACTGAAGCTTTCTTT. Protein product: CASAAWPGGTEAFF.